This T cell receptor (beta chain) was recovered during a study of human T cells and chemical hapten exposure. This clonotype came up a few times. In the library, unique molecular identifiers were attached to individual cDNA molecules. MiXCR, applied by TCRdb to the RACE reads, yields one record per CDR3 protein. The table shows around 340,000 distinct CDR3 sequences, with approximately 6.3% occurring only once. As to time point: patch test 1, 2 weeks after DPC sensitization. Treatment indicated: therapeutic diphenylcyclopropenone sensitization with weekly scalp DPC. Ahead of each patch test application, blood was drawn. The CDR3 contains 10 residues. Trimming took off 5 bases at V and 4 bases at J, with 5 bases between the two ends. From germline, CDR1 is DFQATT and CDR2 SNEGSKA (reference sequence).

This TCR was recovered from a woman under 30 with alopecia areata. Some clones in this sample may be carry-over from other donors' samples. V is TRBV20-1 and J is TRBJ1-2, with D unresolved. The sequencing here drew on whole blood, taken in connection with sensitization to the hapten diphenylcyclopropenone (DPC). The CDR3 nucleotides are TGCAGTGCTTTTAGCTATGGCTACACCTTC. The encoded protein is CSAFSYGYTF.